This T cell receptor (beta chain) was obtained from a study of blood T cell repertoires in COVID-19. Across the study: Sources were T cells, B-cell-depleted T cells, or PBMCs; the material itself was cDNA or gDNA.

CDR1 and CDR2 (germline): LNHDA, SQIVND (reference sequence). The V and J ends lost 7 bases and 8 bases respectively, with 15 bases between them. The CDR3 extends over 14 amino acids. Authors' methods: It was from reference gene primer amplification that nucleated cell counts were estimated. The repertoire was sequenced with immunoSEQ multiplex PCR; TCRdb's copy has only in-frame clones and lacks some. Clone size and the V and J calls come from that table; the DNA yielded D and trimming. Of approximately 450,000 clones in the sample, approximately 90% were seen once. Participants came from roughly 25 US areas, aged about 18 to 100 years.

The chain is built from TRBV19 and TRBJ1-6; D may be TRBD1 (6 bases). The sequence came from a man aged 30-40 years who had recovered from COVID-19. Sequenced material: PBMCs or T cells enriched from blood (not recorded which). The CDR3 loop is CASTTGGAYSPLHF. Here the CDR3 DNA reads TGTGCCAGTACAACGGGGGGCGCATATTCACCCCTCCACTTT.